The 5 T cell receptor beta chains below come from one sample, sequenced in a study of blood T cell repertoires in COVID-19 (dated by TCRdb to 2019 to 2021). Library prep was done by the immunoSEQ multiplex PCR assay. The table was pulled from immuneACCESS by TCRdb, which kept in-frame rearrangements only. Such tables lose some clones; where checked, under half of the loss comes from unresolved V genes, and the rest has no known cause. This sample holds roughly 140,000 clones; about nine tenths were observed only once. The ten largest clonotypes hold about 4.6% of the sample. The material sequenced was peripheral blood. The receptor source for this set is a woman aged 55 to 70 with active or convalescent COVID-19.

The chain is built from TRBV9 and TRBJ2-7; possible D gene TRBD1, 6 bases. The CDR3 is 14 amino acids. Germline CDR1 SGDLS, CDR2 YYNGEE. Trimming removed 3 bases at V and 2 bases at J, with 12 bases between. CDR3 region: CASSDGQRTYEQYF. In DNA, the CDR3 is TGTGCCAGCAGCGACGGACAGCGAACCTACGAGCAGTACTTC.

The chain combines TRBV6-1 with TRBJ2-4, with TRBD1 matching 9 bases. This CDR3 has 14 amino acids. After removal of 6 bases from V and 2 bases from J, the junction contained 2 bases not matched to a gene. Per germline, CDR1 MNHNS and CDR2 SASEGT. CDR3 nucleotide sequence: TGTGCCAGCAGGGGACAGGGCTCCAAAAACATTCAGTACTTC. Translation: CASRGQGSKNIQYF.

This clone was counted between two and nine times. CDR3 DNA sequence: TGCGCCAGCAGCCAGACTGCTAGCGGGGGGGCGTTCTTC. Its protein is CASSQTASGGAFF. The chain is built from TRBV4-3 and TRBJ2-1; TRBD2 aligns across 12 bases. This CDR3 is 13 amino acids long. Germline CDR1 LGHNA, CDR2 YSLEER. The ends lost 3 bases at V and 15 bases at J; junction bases unmatched: 6.

The gene calls are TRBV20-1 and TRBJ2-7; D uncertain. The V gene lost 6 bases and the J gene lost 4 bases, with 7 bases spanning the gap. The CDR3 contains 10 residues. Germline V gives CDR1 DFQATT, CDR2 SNEGSKA (reference sequence). CDR3 protein: CSAQNYEQYF. The CDR3 DNA follows: TGCAGTGCCCAGAATTACGAGCAGTACTTC.

On this clone itself: A junction end diverges from the germline sequence, so it may reflect a read error. The rearrangement links TRBV7-7 to TRBJ2-1; maybe TRBD2 (5 bases). The CDR3 runs 15 residues. Germline V lookup: CDR1 SSHAT, CDR2 FNYEAQ (reference sequence). CDR3 sequence (DNA): TGTGCTAGCAGCCCCGCTGGGAGCTCCTACAATGAGCAGTTCTTC. Amino acids: CASSPAGSSYNEQFF.